Below, 8 T cell receptor beta chains from the same sample are listed, as sequenced in a study of blood T cell repertoires in COVID-19. Generated by immunoSEQ multiplex PCR, the TCRdb table keeps only in-frame clones and is missing some. The table includes 240,000 or so clones, about nine tenths detected once. Sequencing was carried out using PBMCs or T cells enriched from blood (not recorded which). These receptors all stem from a man aged 50-59 years who had been exposed to COVID-19.

The chain is built from TRBV10-3 and TRBJ1-2, with TRBD1 identical over 10 bases. This CDR3 has 14 residues. The junction had 1 base not matched to a gene; V was cut back by 4 bases and J by 2 bases. Germline CDR1 ENHRY, CDR2 SYGVKD. CDR3 DNA: TGTGCCATCAGTGTGGGACAGGGGAACTATGGCTACACCTTC. As protein: CAISVGQGNYGYTF.

On this clone: Relative to the germline gene, one junction end is altered; a read error may explain this. The rearrangement uses TRBV18 and TRBJ2-1; D call uncertain. Germline loops: CDR1 KGHSH, CDR2 LQKENI. The CDR3 is 12 residues long. The CDR3 loop is CASSPRHAELFF. The CDR3 bases are TGTGCCAGCTCACCACGACACGCCGAGCTGTTCTTC. The full variable domain, in which reference TRBV18 and TRBJ2-1 provide the parts outside the CDR3, is NAGVMQNPRHLVRRRGQEARLRCSPMKGHSHVYWYRQLPEEGLKFMVYLQKENIIDESGMPKERFSAEFPKEGPSILRIQQVVRGDSAAYFCASSPRHAELFFGPGTRLTVL.

The J gene is TRBJ2-1, the V gene TRBV29-1; 9 bases map to TRBD2. Germline V gene sequence: CDR1 SQVTM, CDR2 ANQGSEA. The junction had 8 bases not matched to a gene; V was cut back by 6 bases and J by 2 bases. The CDR3 length is 15 residues. This CDR3 reads CSVTPLAGTYNEQFF. The DNA for the CDR3 is TGCAGCGTCACCCCCCTAGCGGGGACCTACAATGAGCAGTTCTTC.

The rearrangement links TRBV5-1 to TRBJ1-1, with 10 bases lining up with TRBD1. CDR1 and CDR2 from the germline V gene are SGHRS and YFSETQ. This CDR3 is built from 14 residues. V dropped 0 bases and J dropped 10; count of bases not matched to a gene: 6. CDR3 in DNA: TGCGCCAGCAGCTTGGAGGAAGGGACAGGGGTAGCTTTCTTT. It encodes CASSLEEGTGVAFF.

V usage is TRBV4-2 and J usage is TRBJ1-5, with a possible D match to TRBD1 (6 bases). Looked up from germline, CDR1 is LGHNA and CDR2 is YNFKEQ. The CDR3 sequence is 20 residues long. V lost 1 base and J 3 bases, leaving 25 bases between the germline ends. CDR3 sequence reads: CASSQGLGRGARGSNQPQHF. The CDR3 DNA sequence: TGTGCCAGCAGCCAAGGACTCGGCCGGGGGGCGCGAGGGTCCAATCAGCCCCAGCATTTT.

The genes are TRBV7-2 and TRBJ1-3; 7 bases map to TRBD1. Germline V lookup: CDR1 SGHTA, CDR2 FQGNSA. The CDR3 is 16 residues long. With V trimmed by 2 bases and J by 7 bases, 11 bases remained unmatched. The CDR3 DNA sequence: TGTGCCAGCAGCTTATGGCTCCTAGGGGGCCGTAACACCATATATTTT. Protein sequence: CASSLWLLGGRNTIYF.

The chain links TRBV5-5 to TRBJ2-1, with 15 bases identical to TRBD2. The germline V gene encodes CDR1 SGHKS and CDR2 YYEKEE (reference sequence). V dropped 2 bases and J dropped 1; count of bases not matched to a gene: 4. The CDR3 covers 18 residues. CDR3 bases: TGTGCCAGCAGCTTCCGGACTAGCGGGAGGGCATCCTACAATGAGCAGTTCTTC. This gives the protein CASSFRTSGRASYNEQFF.

The rearrangement links TRBV5-6 to TRBJ1-6; TRBD1 agrees at 7 bases. The CDR3 has 17 amino acids. Trimming at V came to 0 bases and at J to 1 base, leaving 4 bases not matched to a gene. CDR1 and CDR2 from the germline V gene are SGHDT and YYEEEE. CDR3 region: CASSLARGHSYNSPLHF. DNA for the CDR3: TGTGCCAGCAGCTTGGCAAGGGGGCATTCCTATAATTCACCCCTCCACTTT.